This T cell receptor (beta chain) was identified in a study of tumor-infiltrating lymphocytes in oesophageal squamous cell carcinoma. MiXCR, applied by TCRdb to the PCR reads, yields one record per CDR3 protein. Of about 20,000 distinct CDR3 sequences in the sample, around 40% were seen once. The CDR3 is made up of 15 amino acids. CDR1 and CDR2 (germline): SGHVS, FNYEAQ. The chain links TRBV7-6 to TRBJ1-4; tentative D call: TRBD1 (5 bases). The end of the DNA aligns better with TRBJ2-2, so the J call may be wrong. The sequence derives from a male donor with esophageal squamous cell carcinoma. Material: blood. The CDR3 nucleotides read TGTGCCAGCGCCCTAGGCCAGGGCCCCACCGGGGAGCTGTTTTTT. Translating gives CASALGQGPTGELFF.